This TCR beta chain was identified in a study of glioma-infiltrating T cells after dendritic cell vaccination. Study as a whole: Glioblastoma patients came from Phase I and II dendritic cell vaccination trials. Autologous tumor lysate-pulsed dendritic cell vaccination was given between the early 2000s and the early 2010s. At biweekly intervals, patients got three intradermal dendritic cell vaccine injections.

The time point is: after dendritic cell vaccination, including at tumor progression/relapse. Germline V gene lookup returns CDR1 SGHTA and CDR2 FQGNSA. V was clipped by 1 base and J by 3 bases, with 7 bases between them. This CDR3 is 15 amino acids long. The primer mix had 60 V beta and 13 J beta primers. TCRdb's table, derived via immunoSEQ multiplex PCR, lists solely in-frame clones and lacks some. The data contain roughly 56,000 clones, 85% of them singletons. In the case of this clone: The same CDR3 arises from other DNA sequences in this sample as well.

The source was blood, collected after dendritic cell vaccination. The J gene is TRBJ1-6, the V gene TRBV7-2; no firm D call. This TCR derives from a human donor with glioblastoma. The CDR3 spells CASSLVLSYNSPLHF. CDR3 coding DNA: TGTGCCAGCAGCTTAGTTTTGAGCTATAATTCACCCCTCCACTTT.